This TCR beta chain was obtained from a study of blood T cells in healthy people across ages. This clonotype was detected ten times or more. With V trimmed by 7 bases and J by 7 bases, 7 bases remained unmatched. Germline-derived CDR1 and CDR2 are SQVTM and ANQGSEA. The CDR3 contains 12 residues. A J-beta primer mix and a sample-barcoded 5' primer were used in a second PCR of roughly 6 to 11 cycles. Each cDNA molecule was tagged by a template-switch adaptor with 12 random nucleotides. TCRdb passed the 5' RACE reads through MiXCR, listing each CDR3 protein once. This table has about 780,000 distinct CDR3 sequences, about 42% appearing once.

Sequences were obtained from blood. The chain recombines TRBV29-1 with TRBJ2-1; 7 bases align to TRBD2. The origin of this receptor is a man older than 75 in good health. The CDR3 region is CSAGIGGNEQFF. CDR3 DNA: TGCAGCGCCGGAATCGGGGGGAATGAGCAGTTCTTC.